This T cell receptor beta chain is from a study of blood T cell repertoires in COVID-19. Study background: COVID-19 samples from acute and convalescent phases originated in the United States, Italy and Spain.

Enrolled through a virtual design, the participants were between 18 and 89 years of age and came from under 30 US areas. Donors in Cohort 3 who had recovered were those with two negative PCRs, healthcare professional clearance, or resolution of their symptoms. This CDR3 contains 13 residues. V was trimmed by 6 bases and J by 2 bases, leaving 11 bases between them. Germline loops: CDR1 MNHEY, CDR2 SVGAGI. Assay used: immunoSEQ multiplex PCR; TCRdb lists only in-frame clones, some missing. The top ten hold about 1.2% of the sample, which has 300,000 to 450,000 clones, more than 75% seen once. The gene calls are TRBV6-5 and TRBJ2-7, with D perhaps matching TRBD1 (5 bases). Sequenced: PBMCs or T cells enriched from blood (not recorded which). This clonotype was sampled from a woman under 30 who had recovered from COVID-19. In DNA, the CDR3 is TGTGCCAGCAGCCTACAGGACACCTACGAGCAGTACTTC. Translating it yields CASSLQDTYEQYF.